This T cell receptor (beta chain) was observed in a study of cytomegalovirus exposure and HLA in healthy donors. 13 Jbeta primers and 60 Vbeta primers were used for the PCR. Assay: immunoSEQ multiplex PCR; the TCRdb copy retains only in-frame clones and omits some. The data hold 200,000 to 250,000 clones, with approximately 87% observed a single time. CDR3 size: 16 residues. Trimming took 3 bases from V and 7 from J, leaving 19 bases between them. Germline V lookup: CDR1 LNHDA, CDR2 SQIVND (reference sequence). Whole-study results and caveats: An analysis was carried out at a later point. It showed that HLA-associated TCR beta chains were more clonally expanded than equally common non-associated chains.

On this clone: The target antigen is unknown.

The source of this sequence is a human donor in good health. Source material: PBMCs. This chain links TRBV19 with TRBJ1-5, with D hard to call. For the CDR3, the DNA is TGTGCCAGTAGTATCCACGGAGTTAGAGGTGAGCAGCCCCAGCATTTT. This gives the protein CASSIHGVRGEQPQHF.